Presented here are 10 T cell receptor beta chains from one specimen sequenced in a study of CD8+CD57+ T cells in acquired aplastic anemia. Patients selected for sequencing had displayed CD8+CD57+ cell expansion by flow cytometry. Genomic DNA provided the template from which TCR beta VDJ and CDR3 profiles were obtained. TCRdb re-derived calls from the reads in MiXCR, one entry per CDR3 protein. The table includes some 150,000 distinct CDR3 sequences, 71% detected once. The sequenced material came from sorted CD4+, CD8+, or CD8+CD57+ T cells (not recorded which) from PBMCs. All receptors derive from a human donor with aplastic anemia.

The chain has TRBV20-1 and TRBJ2-5; 12 bases align to TRBD2. The V gene's germline CDR1 is DFQATT and CDR2 SNEGSKA (reference sequence). The length of the CDR3 is 15 residues. With 4 bases clipped from V and 0 bases from J, the junction kept 3 bases outside the gene matches. CDR3 protein: CSATGLAGNQETQYF. The CDR3 nucleotides are TGCAGTGCTACTGGACTAGCGGGGAACCAAGAGACCCAGTACTTC.

The chain joins TRBV12-3 or TRBV12-4 to TRBJ1-1, with 8 bases fitting TRBD1. The CDR3 has 13 residues. V was clipped by 6 bases and J by 10 bases; unmatched bases: 10. The CDR3 sequence: CASSLRDRSAAFF. CDR3 bases: TGTGCCAGCAGCCTCCGGGACAGGAGTGCAGCTTTCTTT.

The chain joins TRBV6-1 to TRBJ2-7; 14 bases align to TRBD2. The CDR3 extends over 18 amino acids. Germline V gene data show CDR1 as MNHNS and CDR2 as SASEGT. J lost 0 bases, V lost 6 bases, and 10 bases had no gene match. The CDR3 is CASRSPRTSGRPSYEQYF. The CDR3 region has the DNA TGTGCCAGCAGGAGCCCTCGGACTAGCGGGAGGCCCTCCTACGAGCAGTACTTC.

This chain joins TRBV7-9 and TRBJ2-7, with D tentatively TRBD2 (6 bases). The germline V and J ends were trimmed by 5 bases and 7 bases, with 12 bases remaining between them. CDR3 length: 12 amino acids. The germline CDR1 and CDR2 sequences are SEHNR and FQNEAQ (reference sequence). CDR3 DNA sequence: TGTGCCAGCAGCGGGAGGACCTTGGAGCAGTACTTC. Encoded protein: CASSGRTLEQYF.

This clonotype was observed at least ten times. J is TRBJ2-7 and V is TRBV7-2; 7 nucleotides align to TRBD1. Germline-derived CDR1 and CDR2 are SGHTA and FQGNSA. Trimming removed 6 bases from V and 3 bases from J; junction bases left unmatched: 5. This CDR3 contains 13 residues. CDR3 sequence: CASSLGQFYEQYF. The CDR3 DNA reads as TGTGCCAGCAGTTTGGGACAGTTCTACGAGCAGTACTTC.

This chain connects TRBV6-4 to TRBJ2-1; TRBD1 is a possible D gene (6 bases). The CDR3 is made up of 13 amino acids. CDR1 and CDR2 (germline): MRHNA, SNTAGT. The V end was cut by 2 bases, the J end by 6 bases, with 8 bases between. This chain's CDR3 is CASSDQGGNEQFF. The CDR3 DNA follows: TGTGCCAGCAGTGACCAAGGGGGCAATGAGCAGTTCTTC.

This clonotype has just one count. The chain employs TRBV30 and TRBJ1-6; the D is unclear. The CDR3 consists of 10 residues. Trimming took 1 base from V and 15 from J, leaving 7 bases between them. Germline lookup yields CDR1 GTSNPN and CDR2 SVGIG (reference sequence). Here the CDR3 DNA reads TGTGCCTGGAGTGGGGTTTTCCTCCACTTT. As protein: CAWSGVFLHF.

The gene calls are TRBV20-1 and TRBJ2-3; D uncertain. The CDR3 is 15 residues long. With 2 bases removed from V and 0 bases from J, the gap between germline ends came to 12 bases. Germline V CDR1 and CDR2: DFQATT, SNEGSKA (reference sequence). The CDR3 protein is CSARTWPASTDTQYF. DNA for the CDR3: TGCAGTGCTAGAACGTGGCCGGCAAGCACAGATACGCAGTATTTT.

This clonotype was seen ten or more times. The chain recombines TRBV20-1 with TRBJ2-1, with D unresolved. This CDR3 is built from 15 residues. V was pared by 5 bases and J by 8 bases, with 22 bases between. Germline-derived CDR1 and CDR2 are DFQATT and SNEGSKA (reference sequence). The CDR3 DNA reads as TGCAGTGCTGACCGCGGCTACCAGGAAAAAGATGAGCAGTTCTTC. It specifies CSADRGYQEKDEQFF.

Remarks on this clonotype: One junction end disagrees with the germline gene, perhaps due to a read error. V usage is TRBV7-2 and J usage is TRBJ1-4; no clear D gene. This CDR3 has 13 amino acids. Germline CDR1 reads SGHTA; CDR2 reads FQGNSA. The CDR3: CASSLFPEGGLLF. The CDR3 coding sequence is TGTGCCAGCAGCTTATTCCCCGAGGGAGGGCTCCTTTTT.